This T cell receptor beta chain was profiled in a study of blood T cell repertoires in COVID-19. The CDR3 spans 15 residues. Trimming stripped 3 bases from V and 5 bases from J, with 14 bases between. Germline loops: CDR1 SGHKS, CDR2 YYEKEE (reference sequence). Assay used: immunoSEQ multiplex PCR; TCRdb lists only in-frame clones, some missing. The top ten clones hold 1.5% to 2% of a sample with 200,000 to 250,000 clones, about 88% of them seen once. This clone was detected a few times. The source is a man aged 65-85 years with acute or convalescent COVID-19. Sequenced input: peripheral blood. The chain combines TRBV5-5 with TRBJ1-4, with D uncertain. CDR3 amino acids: CASSSVIGPNEKLFF. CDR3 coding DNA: TGTGCCAGCAGCTCCGTCATTGGGCCCAATGAAAAACTGTTTTTT.